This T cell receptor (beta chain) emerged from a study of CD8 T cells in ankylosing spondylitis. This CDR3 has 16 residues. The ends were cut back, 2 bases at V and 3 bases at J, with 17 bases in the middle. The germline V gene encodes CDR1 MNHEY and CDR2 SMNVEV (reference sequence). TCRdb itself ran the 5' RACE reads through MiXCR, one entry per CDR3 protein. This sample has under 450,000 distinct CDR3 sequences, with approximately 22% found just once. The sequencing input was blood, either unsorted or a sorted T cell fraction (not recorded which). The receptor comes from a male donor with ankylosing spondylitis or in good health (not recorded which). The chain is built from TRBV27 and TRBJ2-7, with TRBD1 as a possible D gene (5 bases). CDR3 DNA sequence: TGTGCCAGCAGTTTACGTAGGACACCGCAATACTACGAGCAGTACTTC. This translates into CASSLRRTPQYYEQYF.